The 13 T cell receptor beta chains in this list originate from one sample, sequenced in a study of human T cells and chemical hapten exposure. MiXCR, applied by TCRdb to the RACE reads, yields one record per CDR3 protein. This table has tens of thousands of distinct CDR3 sequences, roughly 11% appearing once. Stated time point: patch test 3, about 24 weeks after DPC sensitization. Treatment in this sample: therapeutic diphenylcyclopropenone sensitization with weekly scalp DPC. This specimen consisted of whole blood, obtained in connection with sensitization to the hapten diphenylcyclopropenone (DPC). The receptors shown here come from a woman in her 30s with alopecia areata. Some clones in this sample may be carry-over from other donors' samples.

The V call is TRBV20-1, the J call TRBJ2-5; possibly TRBD1 for D (6 bases). V was shortened by 2 bases and J by 5 bases, with 12 bases between the two germline ends. The germline V gene encodes CDR1 DFQATT and CDR2 SNEGSKA (reference sequence). This CDR3 is 13 amino acids long. The DNA of the CDR3 is TGCAGTGCTAGATGGGGGCCCGGGGAGACCCAGTACTTC. Its protein product is CSARWGPGETQYF.

This clonotype was seen many times. The chain is built from TRBV6-2 or TRBV6-3 and TRBJ2-3; 7 bases agree with TRBD2. This CDR3 is built from 16 residues. Germline CDR1 and CDR2: MNHEY and SVGEGT. V shed 0 bases, J shed 1 base, and the junction held 4 bases outside the gene matches. This chain's CDR3 is CASSYSRREGTDTQYF. The CDR3 nucleotides read TGTGCCAGCAGTTACTCGAGACGGGAGGGCACAGATACGCAGTATTTT.

At least ten counts were recorded for this clonotype. The chain carries TRBV29-1 and TRBJ1-5; maybe TRBD1 (6 bases). Trimming took 6 bases from V and 5 from J, leaving 11 bases between them. Germline loops: CDR1 SQVTM, CDR2 ANQGSEA. There are 12 residues in the CDR3. The CDR3 loop reads CSVRDIDQPQHF. The CDR3 DNA reads as TGCAGCGTCCGGGACATAGATCAGCCCCAGCATTTT.

This clonotype was counted between two and nine times. The chain recombines TRBV3-1 with TRBJ1-1; 7 positions agree with TRBD1. The CDR3 consists of 14 residues. The germline V gene encodes CDR1 LGHDT and CDR2 YNNKEL (reference sequence). Trimming at V came to 3 bases and at J to 1 base, leaving 2 bases not matched to a gene. The CDR3 spells CASSHGDRNTEAFF. CDR3 nucleotide sequence: TGTGCCAGCAGCCACGGGGACAGGAACACTGAAGCTTTCTTT.

This clonotype has more than one count but fewer than ten. The chain is built from TRBV3-1 and TRBJ1-1; TRBD1 matches 8 bases. Trimming took 4 bases from V and 4 from J; bases not matched to a gene: 2. The CDR3 has 13 residues. Germline V gene lookup returns CDR1 LGHDT and CDR2 YNNKEL (reference sequence). The DNA of the CDR3 is TGTGCCAGCAGCCGAACAGGGGGCACTGAAGCTTTCTTT. Its translation is CASSRTGGTEAFF.

The chain is built from TRBV5-4 and TRBJ1-4; D perhaps matches TRBD1 (5 bases). V gave up 3 bases and J gave up 6 bases, with 12 bases separating them. From germline, CDR1 is SGHNT and CDR2 YYREEE (reference sequence). The length of the CDR3 is 14 residues. As DNA, the CDR3 is TGTGCCAGCAGCTCCGGGACGTTAGATGAAAAACTGTTTTTT. Translating it yields CASSSGTLDEKLFF.

This clonotype was found many times. The V gene is TRBV9, the J gene TRBJ1-3, with D unclear. The V gene lost 4 bases and the J gene lost 0 bases, with 8 bases spanning the gap. The germline gives CDR1 SGDLS, CDR2 YYNGEE. The CDR3 is 14 residues long. In nucleotides, the CDR3 is TGTGCCAGCAGCTTGGGGAGCTCTGGAAACACCATATATTTT. This sequence encodes CASSLGSSGNTIYF. Full variable domain (missing parts from reference TRBV9 and TRBJ1-3): DSGVTQTPKHLITATGQRVTLRCSPRSGDLSVYWYQQSLDQGLQFLIQYYNGEERAKGNILERFSAQQFPDLHSELNLSSLELGDSALYFCASSLGSSGNTIYFGEGSWLTVV.

The chain joins TRBV7-2 to TRBJ2-1; D is possibly TRBD1 (6 bases). The CDR3 consists of 15 residues. From germline, CDR1 is SGHTA and CDR2 FQGNSA. Trimming left V 7 bases short and J 1 base short, with 14 bases between. The CDR3 loop reads CASNRDASSYNEQFF. CDR3 bases: TGTGCCAGCAACAGGGACGCCAGTTCCTACAATGAGCAGTTCTTC.

There are a few counts of this clonotype. The chain combines TRBV12-3 or TRBV12-4 with TRBJ2-3, with D possibly being TRBD2 (7 bases). Deletions cut 2 bases from V and 4 bases from J, with 10 bases between. This CDR3 is built from 14 residues. The CDR3 DNA reads TGTGCCAGCAGTTTAAGGGGGGGGCCAGATACGCAGTATTTT. Translating gives CASSLRGGPDTQYF.

This clonotype has at least ten counts. The gene calls are TRBV7-2 and TRBJ1-6, with D uncertain. This CDR3 is built from 15 residues. Looked up from germline, CDR1 is SGHTA and CDR2 is FQGNSA. Between the trimmed V and J ends, which lost 1 base and 5 bases, there was a span of 9 bases. The CDR3 bases are TGTGCCAGCAGCTTAGGCCAGATCCATAATTCACCCCTCCACTTT. This codes for CASSLGQIHNSPLHF. Full variable domain (remainder filled in from reference TRBV7-2 and TRBJ1-6): GAGVSQSPSNKVTEKGKDVELRCDPISGHTALYWYRQSLGQGLEFLIYFQGNSAPDKSGLPSDRFSAERTGGSVSTLTIQRTQQEDSAVYLCASSLGQIHNSPLHFGNGTRLTVT.

Comments on this clonotype: A much more abundant neighbour one base away suggests this may be a read error. The chain employs TRBV6-1 and TRBJ2-6; the D gene is possibly TRBD1 (5 bases). CDR1 is MNHNS and CDR2 is SASEGT in the germline V gene. CDR3 length: 16 residues. CDR3 residues: CASSEWRSSGAIVLTF. Written as DNA, the CDR3 is TGTGCCAGCAGTGAATGGCGGTCCTCTGGGGCCATCGTCCTGACTTTC.

The sample holds a few counts of this clonotype. The rearrangement joins TRBV24-1 to TRBJ2-3; D gene ambiguous. This CDR3 has 13 residues. Germline V gene data show CDR1 as KGHDR and CDR2 as SFDVKD. V lost 4 bases and J lost 2, with 6 bases in between. CDR3 nucleotide sequence: TGTGCCACCAGTGAGAGGTTCACAGATACGCAGTATTTT. This encodes CATSERFTDTQYF.

This clonotype was observed at least ten times. The CDR3 reads CSVGSYYGYTF. In nucleotides, the CDR3 is TGCAGCGTTGGCAGTTACTATGGCTACACCTTC. J is TRBJ1-2 and V is TRBV29-1; D gene unclear. Between the trimmed V and J ends, which lost 4 bases and 3 bases, there was a span of 6 bases. The CDR3 extends over 11 amino acids. Germline V gene lookup returns CDR1 SQVTM and CDR2 ANQGSEA.